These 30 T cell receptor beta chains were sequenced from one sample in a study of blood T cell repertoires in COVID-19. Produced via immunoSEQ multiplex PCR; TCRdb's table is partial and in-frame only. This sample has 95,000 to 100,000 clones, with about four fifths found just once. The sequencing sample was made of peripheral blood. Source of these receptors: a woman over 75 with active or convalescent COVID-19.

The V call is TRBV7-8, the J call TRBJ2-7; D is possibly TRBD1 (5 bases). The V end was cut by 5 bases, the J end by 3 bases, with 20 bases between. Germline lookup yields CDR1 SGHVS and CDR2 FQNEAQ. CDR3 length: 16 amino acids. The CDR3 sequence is CASSRPLGGADYEQYF. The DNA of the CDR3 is TGTGCCAGCAGCCGGCCCCTGGGTGGGGCCGACTACGAGCAGTACTTC.

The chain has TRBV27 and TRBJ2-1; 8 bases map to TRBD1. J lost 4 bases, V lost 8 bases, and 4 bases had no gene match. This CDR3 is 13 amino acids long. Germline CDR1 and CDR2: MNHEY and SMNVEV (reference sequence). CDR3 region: CASRQGKYNEQFF. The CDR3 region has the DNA TGTGCCAGCCGACAGGGGAAATACAATGAGCAGTTCTTC.

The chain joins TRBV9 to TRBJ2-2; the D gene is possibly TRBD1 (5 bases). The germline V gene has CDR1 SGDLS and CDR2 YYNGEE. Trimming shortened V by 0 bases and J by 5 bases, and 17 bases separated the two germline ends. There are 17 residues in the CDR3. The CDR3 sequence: CASSVAGWGTITGELFF. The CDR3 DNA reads TGTGCCAGCAGCGTAGCGGGTTGGGGCACAATAACCGGGGAGCTGTTTTTT.

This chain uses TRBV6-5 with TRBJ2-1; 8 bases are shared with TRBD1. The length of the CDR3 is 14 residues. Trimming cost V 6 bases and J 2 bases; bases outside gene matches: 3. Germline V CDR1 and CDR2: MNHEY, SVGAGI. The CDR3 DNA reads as TGTGCCAGCAGACAGGGACAGGCCTACAATGAGCAGTTCTTC. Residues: CASRQGQAYNEQFF.

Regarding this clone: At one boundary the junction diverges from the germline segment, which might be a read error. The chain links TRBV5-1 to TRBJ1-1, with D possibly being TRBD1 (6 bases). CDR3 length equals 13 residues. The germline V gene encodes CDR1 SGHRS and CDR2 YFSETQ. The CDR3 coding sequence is TGTGCCAGCGCCGACAGGCCGAACACTGAAGCTTTCTTT. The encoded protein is CASADRPNTEAFF.

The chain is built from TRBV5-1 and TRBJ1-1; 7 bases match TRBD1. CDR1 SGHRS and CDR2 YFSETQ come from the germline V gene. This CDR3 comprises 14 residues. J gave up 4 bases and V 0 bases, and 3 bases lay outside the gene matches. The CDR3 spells CASSLDAGGTEAFF. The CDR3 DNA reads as TGCGCCAGCAGCTTGGATGCAGGGGGCACTGAAGCTTTCTTT. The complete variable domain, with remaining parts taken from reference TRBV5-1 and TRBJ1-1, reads KAGVTQTPRYLIKTRGQQVTLSCSPISGHRSVSWYQQTPGQGLQFLFEYFSETQRNKGNFPGRFSGRQFSNSRSEMNVSTLELGDSALYLCASSLDAGGTEAFFGQGTRLTVV.

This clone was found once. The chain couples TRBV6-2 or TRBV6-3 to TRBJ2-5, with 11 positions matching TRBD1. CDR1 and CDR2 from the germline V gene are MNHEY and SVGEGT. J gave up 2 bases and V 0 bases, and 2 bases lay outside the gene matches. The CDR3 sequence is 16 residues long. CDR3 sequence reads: CASSYSGTGGQETQYF. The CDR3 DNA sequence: TGTGCCAGCAGTTACTCCGGGACAGGGGGGCAAGAGACCCAGTACTTC.

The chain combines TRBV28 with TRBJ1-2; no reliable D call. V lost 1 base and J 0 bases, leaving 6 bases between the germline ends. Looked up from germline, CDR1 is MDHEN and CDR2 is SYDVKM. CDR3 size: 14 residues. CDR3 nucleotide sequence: TGTGCCAGCAGTTTATTTTTCTCTAACTATGGCTACACCTTC. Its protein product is CASSLFFSNYGYTF.

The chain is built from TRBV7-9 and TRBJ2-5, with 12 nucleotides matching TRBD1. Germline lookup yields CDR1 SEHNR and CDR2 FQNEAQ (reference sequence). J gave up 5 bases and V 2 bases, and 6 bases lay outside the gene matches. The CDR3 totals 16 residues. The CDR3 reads CASSLPGTGGRETQYF. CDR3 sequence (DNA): TGTGCCAGCAGCTTACCCGGGACAGGGGGCCGGGAGACCCAGTACTTC.

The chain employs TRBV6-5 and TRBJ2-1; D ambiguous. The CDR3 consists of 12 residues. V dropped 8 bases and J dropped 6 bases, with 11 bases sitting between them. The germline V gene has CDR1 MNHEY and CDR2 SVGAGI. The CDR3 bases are TGTGCCAGCGTCGTCTTCCCCAATGAGCAGTTCTTC. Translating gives CASVVFPNEQFF.

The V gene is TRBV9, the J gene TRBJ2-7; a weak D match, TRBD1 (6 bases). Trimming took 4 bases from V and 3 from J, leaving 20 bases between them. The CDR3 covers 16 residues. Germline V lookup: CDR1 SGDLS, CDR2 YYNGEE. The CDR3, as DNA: TGTGCCAGCAGCCCCAATGACAGGCAAAGGAACTACGAGCAGTACTTC. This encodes CASSPNDRQRNYEQYF. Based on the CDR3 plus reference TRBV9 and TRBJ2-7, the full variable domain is DSGVTQTPKHLITATGQRVTLRCSPRSGDLSVYWYQQSLDQGLQFLIQYYNGEERAKGNILERFSAQQFPDLHSELNLSSLELGDSALYFCASSPNDRQRNYEQYFGPGTRLTVT.

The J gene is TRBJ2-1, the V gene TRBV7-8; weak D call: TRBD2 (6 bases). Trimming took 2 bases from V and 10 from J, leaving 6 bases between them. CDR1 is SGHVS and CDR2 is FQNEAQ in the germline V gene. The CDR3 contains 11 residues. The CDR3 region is CASSLRGEQFF. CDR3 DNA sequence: TGTGCCAGCAGCTTACGGGGGGAGCAGTTCTTC.

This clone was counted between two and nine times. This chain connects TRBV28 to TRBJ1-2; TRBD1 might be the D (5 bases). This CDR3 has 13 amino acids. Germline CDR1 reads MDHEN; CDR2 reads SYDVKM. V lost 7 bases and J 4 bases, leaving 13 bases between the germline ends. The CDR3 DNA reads TGTGCCAGCATCCCCGGGGGGGGCTATGGCTACACCTTC. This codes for CASIPGGGYGYTF.

The DNA of the CDR3 is TGTGCCAGCAGCCGCGCCGGGACACACTACAATGAGCAGTTCTTC. Protein: CASSRAGTHYNEQFF. V gene TRBV6-2 or TRBV6-3 combines with J gene TRBJ2-1, with a tentative D call TRBD1 (6 bases). Trimming removed 6 bases from V and 3 bases from J, with 15 bases in between. The CDR3 has 15 amino acids. Germline loops: CDR1 MNHEY, CDR2 SVGEGT.

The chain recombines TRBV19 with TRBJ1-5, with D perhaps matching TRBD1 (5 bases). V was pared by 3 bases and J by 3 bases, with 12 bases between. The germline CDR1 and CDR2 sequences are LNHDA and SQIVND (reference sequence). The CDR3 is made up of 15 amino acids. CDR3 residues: CASSISAGINQPQHF. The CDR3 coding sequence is TGTGCCAGTAGTATTTCGGCAGGGATCAATCAGCCCCAGCATTTT.

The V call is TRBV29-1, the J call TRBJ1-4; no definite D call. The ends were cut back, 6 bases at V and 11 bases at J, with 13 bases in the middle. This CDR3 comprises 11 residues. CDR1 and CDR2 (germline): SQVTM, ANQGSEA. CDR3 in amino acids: CSVAPSGKLFF. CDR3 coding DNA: TGCAGCGTGGCCCCTTCGGGGAAACTGTTTTTT.

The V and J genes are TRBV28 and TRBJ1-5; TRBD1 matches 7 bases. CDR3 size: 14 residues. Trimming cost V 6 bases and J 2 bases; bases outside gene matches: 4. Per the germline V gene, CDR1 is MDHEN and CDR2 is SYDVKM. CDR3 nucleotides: TGTGCCAGCAGGGCAGGGGGTGGCAATCAGCCCCAGCATTTT. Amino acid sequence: CASRAGGGNQPQHF.

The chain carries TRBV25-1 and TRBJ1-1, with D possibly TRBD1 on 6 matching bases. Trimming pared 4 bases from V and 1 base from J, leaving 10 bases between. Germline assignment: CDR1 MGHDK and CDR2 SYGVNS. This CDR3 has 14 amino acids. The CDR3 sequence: CASSVSTGNTEAFF. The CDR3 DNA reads TGTGCCAGCAGTGTCTCGACAGGGAACACTGAAGCTTTCTTT.

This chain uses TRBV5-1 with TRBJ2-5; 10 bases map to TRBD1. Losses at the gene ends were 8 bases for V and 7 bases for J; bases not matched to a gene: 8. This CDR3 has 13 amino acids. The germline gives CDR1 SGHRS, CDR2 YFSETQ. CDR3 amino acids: CASLGTGEGTQYF. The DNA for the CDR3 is TGCGCCAGTCTCGGGACAGGGGAGGGGACCCAGTACTTC.

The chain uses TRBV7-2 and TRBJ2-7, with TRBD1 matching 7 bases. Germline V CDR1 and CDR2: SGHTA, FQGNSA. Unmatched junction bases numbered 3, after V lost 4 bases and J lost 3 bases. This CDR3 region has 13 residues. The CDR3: CASSSRTGYEQYF. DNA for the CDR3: TGTGCCAGCAGCTCTCGGACAGGCTACGAGCAGTACTTC.

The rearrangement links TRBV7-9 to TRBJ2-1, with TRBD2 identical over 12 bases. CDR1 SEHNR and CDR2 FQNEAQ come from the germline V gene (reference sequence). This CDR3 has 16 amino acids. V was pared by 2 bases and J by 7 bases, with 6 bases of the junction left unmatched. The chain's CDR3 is CASSLTTSGSKNEQFF. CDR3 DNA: TGTGCCAGCAGCTTAACGACTAGCGGGAGTAAGAATGAGCAGTTCTTC.

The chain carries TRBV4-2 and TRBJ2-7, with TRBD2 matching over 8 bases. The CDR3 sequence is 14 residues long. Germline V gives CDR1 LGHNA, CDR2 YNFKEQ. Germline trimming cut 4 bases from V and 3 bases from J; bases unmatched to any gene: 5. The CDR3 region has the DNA TGTGCCAGCAGCCTCCAGCGGGAGATCTACGAGCAGTACTTC. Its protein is CASSLQREIYEQYF.

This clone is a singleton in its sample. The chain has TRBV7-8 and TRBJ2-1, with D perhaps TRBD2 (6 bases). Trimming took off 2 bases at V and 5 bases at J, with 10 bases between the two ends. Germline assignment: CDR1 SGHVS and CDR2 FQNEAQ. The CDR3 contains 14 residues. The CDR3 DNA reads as TGTGCCAGCAGCTTACACCTAGCGAACAATGAGCAGTTCTTC. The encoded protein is CASSLHLANNEQFF.

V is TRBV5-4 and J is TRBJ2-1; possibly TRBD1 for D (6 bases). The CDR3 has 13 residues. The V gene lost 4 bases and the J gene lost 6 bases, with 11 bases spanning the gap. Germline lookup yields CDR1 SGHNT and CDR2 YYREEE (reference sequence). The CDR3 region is CASSADRSNEQFF. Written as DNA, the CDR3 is TGTGCCAGCAGCGCCGACAGGTCCAATGAGCAGTTCTTC.

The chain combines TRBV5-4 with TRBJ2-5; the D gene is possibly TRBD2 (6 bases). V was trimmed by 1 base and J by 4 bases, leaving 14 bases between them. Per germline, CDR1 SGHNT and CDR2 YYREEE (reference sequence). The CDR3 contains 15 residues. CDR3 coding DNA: TGTGCCAGCAGCTTGCAGCCATCCGGGGGAGAGACCCAGTACTTC. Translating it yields CASSLQPSGGETQYF. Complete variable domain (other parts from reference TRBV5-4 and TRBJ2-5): ETGVTQSPTHLIKTRGQQVTLRCSSQSGHNTVSWYQQALGQGPQFIFQYYREEENGRGNFPPRFSGLQFPNYSSELNVNALELDDSALYLCASSLQPSGGETQYFGPGTRLLVL.

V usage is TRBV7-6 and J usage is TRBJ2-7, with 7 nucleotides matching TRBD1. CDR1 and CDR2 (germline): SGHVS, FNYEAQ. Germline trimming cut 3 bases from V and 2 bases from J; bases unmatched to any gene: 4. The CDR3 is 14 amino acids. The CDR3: CASSLGQYPYEQYF. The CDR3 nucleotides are TGTGCCAGCAGCTTGGGACAGTATCCCTACGAGCAGTACTTC.

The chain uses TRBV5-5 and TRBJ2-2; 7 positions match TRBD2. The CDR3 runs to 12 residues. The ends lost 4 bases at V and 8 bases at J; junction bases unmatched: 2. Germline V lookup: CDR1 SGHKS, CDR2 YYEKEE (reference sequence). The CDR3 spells CASSPGLGELFF. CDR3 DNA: TGTGCCAGCAGCCCGGGACTAGGGGAGCTGTTTTTT.

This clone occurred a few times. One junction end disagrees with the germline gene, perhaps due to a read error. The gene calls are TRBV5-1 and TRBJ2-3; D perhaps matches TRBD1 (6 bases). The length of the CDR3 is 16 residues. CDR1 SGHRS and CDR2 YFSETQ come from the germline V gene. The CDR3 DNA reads TGTGCCAGCAGCCTCAACCTTGGGGGCGGCACAGATACGCAGTATTTT. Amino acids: CASSLNLGGGTDTQYF.

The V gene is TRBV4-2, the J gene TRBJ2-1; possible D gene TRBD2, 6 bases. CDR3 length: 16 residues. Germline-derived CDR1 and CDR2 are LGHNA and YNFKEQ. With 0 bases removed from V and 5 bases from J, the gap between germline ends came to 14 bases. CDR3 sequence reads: CASSQDLYGSNNEQFF. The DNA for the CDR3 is TGTGCCAGCAGCCAAGACCTTTACGGGAGCAACAATGAGCAGTTCTTC.

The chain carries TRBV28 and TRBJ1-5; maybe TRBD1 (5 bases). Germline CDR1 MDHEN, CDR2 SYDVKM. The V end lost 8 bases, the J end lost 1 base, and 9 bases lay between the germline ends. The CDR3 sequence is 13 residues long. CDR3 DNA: TGTGCCAGCGACAGACTGAGCAATCAGCCCCAGCATTTT. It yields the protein CASDRLSNQPQHF.